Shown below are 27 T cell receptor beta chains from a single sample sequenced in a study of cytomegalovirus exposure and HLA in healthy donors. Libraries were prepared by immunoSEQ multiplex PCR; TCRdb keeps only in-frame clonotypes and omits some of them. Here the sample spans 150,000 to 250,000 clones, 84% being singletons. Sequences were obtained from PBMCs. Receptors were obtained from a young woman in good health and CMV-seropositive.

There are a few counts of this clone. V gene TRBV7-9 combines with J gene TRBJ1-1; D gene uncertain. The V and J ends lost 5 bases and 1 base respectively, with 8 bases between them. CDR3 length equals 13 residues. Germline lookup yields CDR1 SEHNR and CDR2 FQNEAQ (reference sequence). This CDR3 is CASSTTANTEAFF. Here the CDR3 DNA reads TGTGCCAGCAGCACAACAGCGAACACTGAAGCTTTCTTT. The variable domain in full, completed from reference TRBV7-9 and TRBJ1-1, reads DTGVSQNPRHKITKRGQNVTFRCDPISEHNRLYWYRQTLGQGPEFLTYFQNEAQLEKSRLLSDRFSAERPKGSFSTLEIQRTEQGDSAMYLCASSTTANTEAFFGQGTRLTVV.

CDR3 amino acids: CASSLSSAQSSYNEQFF. The CDR3 DNA reads as TGCGCCAGCAGCCTTTCTAGCGCCCAGAGCTCCTACAATGAGCAGTTCTTC. This rearrangement joins TRBV4-1 to TRBJ2-1, with TRBD2 as a possible D gene (6 bases). The V end was cut by 4 bases, the J end by 0 bases, with 16 bases between. Germline CDR1 reads MGHRA; CDR2 reads YSYEKL. CDR3 size: 17 residues.

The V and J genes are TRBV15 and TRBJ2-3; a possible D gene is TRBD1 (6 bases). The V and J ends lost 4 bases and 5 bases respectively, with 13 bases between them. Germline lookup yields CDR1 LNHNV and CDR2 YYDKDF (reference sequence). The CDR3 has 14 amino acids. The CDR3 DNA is TGTGCCACCAGCACCGGGACAAGTCGAGATACGCAGTATTTT. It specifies CATSTGTSRDTQYF.

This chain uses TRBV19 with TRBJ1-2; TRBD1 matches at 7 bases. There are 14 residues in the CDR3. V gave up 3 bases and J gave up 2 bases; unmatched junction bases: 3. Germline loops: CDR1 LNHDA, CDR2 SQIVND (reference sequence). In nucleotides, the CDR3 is TGTGCCAGTAGTATTGGGACAGTCAACTATGGCTACACCTTC. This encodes CASSIGTVNYGYTF.

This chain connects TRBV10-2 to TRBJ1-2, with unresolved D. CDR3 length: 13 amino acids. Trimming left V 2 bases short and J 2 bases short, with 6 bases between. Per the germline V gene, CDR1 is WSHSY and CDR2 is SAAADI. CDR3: CASSEGENYGYTF. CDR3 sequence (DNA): TGCGCCAGCAGTGAGGGGGAGAACTATGGCTACACCTTC.

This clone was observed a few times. CDR3 coding DNA: TGTGCCAGCAGTGCGGGGAATACAGTAAACTATGGCTACACCTTC. This sequence encodes CASSAGNTVNYGYTF. This sequence joins TRBV2 and TRBJ1-2; D unclear. Trimming took off 4 bases at V and 2 bases at J, with 14 bases between the two ends. Germline CDR1 and CDR2: SNHLY and FYNNEI. This CDR3 comprises 15 residues.

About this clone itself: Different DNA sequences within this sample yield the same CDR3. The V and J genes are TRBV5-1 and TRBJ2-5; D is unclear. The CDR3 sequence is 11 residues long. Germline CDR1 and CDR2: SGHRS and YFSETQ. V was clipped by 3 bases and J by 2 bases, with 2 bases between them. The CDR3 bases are TGCGCCAGCAGCTCACAAGAGACCCAGTACTTC. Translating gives CASSSQETQYF.

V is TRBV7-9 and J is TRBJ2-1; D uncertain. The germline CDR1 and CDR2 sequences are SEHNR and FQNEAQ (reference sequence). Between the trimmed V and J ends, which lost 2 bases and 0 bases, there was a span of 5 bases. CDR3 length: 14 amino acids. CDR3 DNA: TGTGCCAGCAGCTTAATAGACTCCTACAATGAGCAGTTCTTC. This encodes CASSLIDSYNEQFF.

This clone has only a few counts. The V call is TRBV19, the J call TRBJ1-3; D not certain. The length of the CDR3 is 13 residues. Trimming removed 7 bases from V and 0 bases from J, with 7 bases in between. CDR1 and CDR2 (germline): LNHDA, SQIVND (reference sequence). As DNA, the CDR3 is TGTGCCAGTAATGAGGTCTCTGGAAACACCATATATTTT. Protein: CASNEVSGNTIYF. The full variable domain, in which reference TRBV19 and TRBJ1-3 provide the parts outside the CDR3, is DGGITQSPKYLFRKEGQNVTLSCEQNLNHDAMYWYRQDPGQGLRLIYYSQIVNDFQKGDIAEGYSVSREKKESFPLTVTSAQKNPTAFYLCASNEVSGNTIYFGEGSWLTVV.

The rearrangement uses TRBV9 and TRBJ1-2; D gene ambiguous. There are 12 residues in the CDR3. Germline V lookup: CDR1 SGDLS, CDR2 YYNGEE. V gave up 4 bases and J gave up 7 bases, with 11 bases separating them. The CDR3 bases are TGTGCCAGCAGCCTCGCGGTTGGTGGCTACACCTTC. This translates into CASSLAVGGYTF.

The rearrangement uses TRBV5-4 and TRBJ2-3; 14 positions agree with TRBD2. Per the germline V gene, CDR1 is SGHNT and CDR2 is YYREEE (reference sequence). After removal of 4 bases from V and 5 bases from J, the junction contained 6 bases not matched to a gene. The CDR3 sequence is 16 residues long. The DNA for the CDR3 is TGTGCCAGCAGCCCGGGACTAGCGGGAGTCATAGATACGCAGTATTTT. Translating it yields CASSPGLAGVIDTQYF.

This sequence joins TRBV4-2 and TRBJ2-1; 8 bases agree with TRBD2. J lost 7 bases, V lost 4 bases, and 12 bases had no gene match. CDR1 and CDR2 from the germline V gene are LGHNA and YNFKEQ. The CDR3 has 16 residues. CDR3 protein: CASSRPKAGALNEQFF. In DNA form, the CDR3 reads TGTGCCAGCAGCCGACCCAAAGCGGGGGCGCTGAATGAGCAGTTCTTC.

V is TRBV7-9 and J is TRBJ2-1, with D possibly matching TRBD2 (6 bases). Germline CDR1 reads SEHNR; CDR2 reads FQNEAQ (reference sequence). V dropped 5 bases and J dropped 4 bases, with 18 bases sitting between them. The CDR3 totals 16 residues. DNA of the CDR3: TGTGCCAGCAGCCCCGGGGGAGAGTGGGAGTACAATGAGCAGTTCTTC. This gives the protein CASSPGGEWEYNEQFF.

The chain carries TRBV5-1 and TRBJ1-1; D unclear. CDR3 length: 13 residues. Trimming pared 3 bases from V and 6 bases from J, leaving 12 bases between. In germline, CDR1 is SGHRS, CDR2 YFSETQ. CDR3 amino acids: CASSSVLTPEAFF. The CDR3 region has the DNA TGCGCCAGCAGCTCGGTTCTTACCCCTGAAGCTTTCTTT.

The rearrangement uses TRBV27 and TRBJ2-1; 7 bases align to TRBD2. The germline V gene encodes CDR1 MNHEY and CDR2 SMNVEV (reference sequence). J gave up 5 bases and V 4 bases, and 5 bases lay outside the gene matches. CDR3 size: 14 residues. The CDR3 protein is CASSSPGLDNEQFF. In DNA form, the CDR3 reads TGTGCCAGCAGTTCCCCAGGACTAGACAATGAGCAGTTCTTC.

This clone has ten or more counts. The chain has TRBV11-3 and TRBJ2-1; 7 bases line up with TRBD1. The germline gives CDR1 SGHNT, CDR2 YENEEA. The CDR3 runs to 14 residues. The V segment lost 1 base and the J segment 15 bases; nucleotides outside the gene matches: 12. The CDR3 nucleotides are TGTGCCAGCAGCTTAGGTGGGGGACAGCAAGCCCCGTTCTTC. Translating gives CASSLGGGQQAPFF.

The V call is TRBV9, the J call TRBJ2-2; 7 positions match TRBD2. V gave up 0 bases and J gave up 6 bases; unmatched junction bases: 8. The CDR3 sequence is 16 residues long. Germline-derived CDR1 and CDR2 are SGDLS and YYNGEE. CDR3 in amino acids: CASSVDGGGAAGELFF. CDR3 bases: TGTGCCAGCAGCGTAGACGGGGGAGGGGCCGCCGGGGAGCTGTTTTTT.

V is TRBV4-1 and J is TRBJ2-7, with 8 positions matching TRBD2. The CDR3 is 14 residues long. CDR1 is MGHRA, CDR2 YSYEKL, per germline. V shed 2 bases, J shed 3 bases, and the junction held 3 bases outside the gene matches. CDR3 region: CASSQIAGNYEQYF. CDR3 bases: TGCGCCAGCAGCCAAATAGCGGGGAACTACGAGCAGTACTTC.

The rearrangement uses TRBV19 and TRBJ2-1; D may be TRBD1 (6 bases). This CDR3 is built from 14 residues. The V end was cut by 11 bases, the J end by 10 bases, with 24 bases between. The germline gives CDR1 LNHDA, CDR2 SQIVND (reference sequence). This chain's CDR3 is CASARGGFGREQFF. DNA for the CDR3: TGTGCCTCTGCCCGTGGGGGCTTCGGACGGGAGCAGTTCTTC. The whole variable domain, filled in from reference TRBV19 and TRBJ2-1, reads DGGITQSPKYLFRKEGQNVTLSCEQNLNHDAMYWYRQDPGQGLRLIYYSQIVNDFQKGDIAEGYSVSREKKESFPLTVTSAQKNPTAFYLCASARGGFGREQFFGPGTRLTVL.

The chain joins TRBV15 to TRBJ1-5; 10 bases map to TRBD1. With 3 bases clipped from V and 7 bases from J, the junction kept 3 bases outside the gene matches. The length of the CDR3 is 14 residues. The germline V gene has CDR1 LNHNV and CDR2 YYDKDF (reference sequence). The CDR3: CATSRTGGGQPQHF. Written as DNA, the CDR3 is TGTGCCACCAGCAGGACAGGGGGCGGCCAGCCCCAGCATTTT.

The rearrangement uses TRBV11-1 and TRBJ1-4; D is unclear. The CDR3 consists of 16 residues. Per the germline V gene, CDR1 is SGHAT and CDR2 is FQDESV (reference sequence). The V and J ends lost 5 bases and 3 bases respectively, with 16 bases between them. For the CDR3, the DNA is TGTGCCAGCAGCCCTCGTCGGGATCGCTCTAATGAAAAACTGTTTTTT. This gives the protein CASSPRRDRSNEKLFF. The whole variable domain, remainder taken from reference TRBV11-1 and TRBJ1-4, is EAEVAQSPRYKITEKSQAVAFWCDPISGHATLYWYRQILGQGPELLVQFQDESVVDDSQLPKDRFSAERLKGVDSTLKIQPAELGDSAMYLCASSPRRDRSNEKLFFGSGTQLSVL.

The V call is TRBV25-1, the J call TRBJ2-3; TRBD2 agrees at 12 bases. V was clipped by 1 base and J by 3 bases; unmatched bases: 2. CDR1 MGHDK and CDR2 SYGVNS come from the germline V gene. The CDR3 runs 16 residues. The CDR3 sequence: CASSESSGRVTDTQYF. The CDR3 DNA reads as TGTGCCAGCAGTGAATCTAGCGGGAGGGTAACAGATACGCAGTATTTT.

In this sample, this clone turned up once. The CDR3 is CASSRDRDEQYF. The CDR3 DNA reads as TGTGCCAGCAGTCGGGACAGGGACGAGCAGTACTTC. The chain has TRBV9 and TRBJ2-7; the match to TRBD1 covers 9 bases. V lost 5 bases and J lost 5; bases outside the gene matches: 2. The CDR3 runs to 12 residues. Germline CDR1 SGDLS, CDR2 YYNGEE.

The CDR3 is CASSLYGGGSTDTQYF. Written as DNA, the CDR3 is TGTGCCAGCAGCTTGTACGGGGGAGGGAGCACAGATACGCAGTATTTT. This chain uses TRBV5-6 with TRBJ2-3; 7 bases fit TRBD2. With V trimmed by 1 base and J by 0 bases, 5 bases remained unmatched. Germline V lookup: CDR1 SGHDT, CDR2 YYEEEE. The CDR3 loop spans 16 amino acids.

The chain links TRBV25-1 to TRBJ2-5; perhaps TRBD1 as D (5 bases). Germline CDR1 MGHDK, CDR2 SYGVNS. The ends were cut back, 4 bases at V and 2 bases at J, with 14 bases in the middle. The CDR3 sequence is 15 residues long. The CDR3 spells CASSVTGRAQETQYF. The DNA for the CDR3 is TGTGCCAGCAGTGTAACAGGACGGGCACAAGAGACCCAGTACTTC.

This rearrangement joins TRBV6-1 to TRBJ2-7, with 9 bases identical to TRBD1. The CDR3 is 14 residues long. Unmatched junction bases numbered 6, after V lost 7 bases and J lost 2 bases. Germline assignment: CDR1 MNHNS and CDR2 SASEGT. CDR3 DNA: TGTGCCAGCACCCGTGACAGGGGGGCCTACGAGCAGTACTTC. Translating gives CASTRDRGAYEQYF.

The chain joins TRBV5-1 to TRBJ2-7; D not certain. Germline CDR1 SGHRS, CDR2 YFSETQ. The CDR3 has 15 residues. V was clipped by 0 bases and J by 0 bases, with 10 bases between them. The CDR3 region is CASSLELFRSYEQYF. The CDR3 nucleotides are TGCGCCAGCAGCTTGGAACTTTTCCGCTCCTACGAGCAGTACTTC.